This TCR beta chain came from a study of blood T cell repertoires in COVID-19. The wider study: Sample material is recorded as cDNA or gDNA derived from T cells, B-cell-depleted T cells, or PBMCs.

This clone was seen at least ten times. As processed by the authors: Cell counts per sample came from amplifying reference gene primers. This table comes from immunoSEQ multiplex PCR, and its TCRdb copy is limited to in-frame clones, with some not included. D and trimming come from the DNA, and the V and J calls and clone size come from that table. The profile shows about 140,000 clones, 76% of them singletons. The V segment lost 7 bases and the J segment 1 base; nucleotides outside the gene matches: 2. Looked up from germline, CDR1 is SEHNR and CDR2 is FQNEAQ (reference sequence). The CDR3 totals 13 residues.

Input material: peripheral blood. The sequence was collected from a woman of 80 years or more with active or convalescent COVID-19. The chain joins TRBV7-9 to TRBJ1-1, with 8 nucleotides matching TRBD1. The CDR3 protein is CASNRGANTEAFF. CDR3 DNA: TGTGCCAGCAACAGGGGGGCGAACACTGAAGCTTTCTTT.